The present T cell receptor beta chain was sequenced within a study of blood T cell repertoires in COVID-19. Assay: immunoSEQ multiplex PCR; the TCRdb copy retains only in-frame clones and omits some. Among some 250,000 clones listed, approximately 90% were seen once. The CDR3 contains 17 residues. Trimming cost V 0 bases and J 4 bases, with 19 bases left between them. Looked up from germline, CDR1 is SGHTA and CDR2 is FQGTGA. V gene TRBV7-3 combines with J gene TRBJ2-7, with a tentative D call TRBD2 (6 bases). The source is a woman in her thirties or forties who had recovered from COVID-19. Material: peripheral blood. The CDR3 nucleotides read TGTGCCAGCAGCTTAACGGGGGGTAGCGCCTTCGCTTACGAGCAGTACTTC. Protein sequence: CASSLTGGSAFAYEQYF.